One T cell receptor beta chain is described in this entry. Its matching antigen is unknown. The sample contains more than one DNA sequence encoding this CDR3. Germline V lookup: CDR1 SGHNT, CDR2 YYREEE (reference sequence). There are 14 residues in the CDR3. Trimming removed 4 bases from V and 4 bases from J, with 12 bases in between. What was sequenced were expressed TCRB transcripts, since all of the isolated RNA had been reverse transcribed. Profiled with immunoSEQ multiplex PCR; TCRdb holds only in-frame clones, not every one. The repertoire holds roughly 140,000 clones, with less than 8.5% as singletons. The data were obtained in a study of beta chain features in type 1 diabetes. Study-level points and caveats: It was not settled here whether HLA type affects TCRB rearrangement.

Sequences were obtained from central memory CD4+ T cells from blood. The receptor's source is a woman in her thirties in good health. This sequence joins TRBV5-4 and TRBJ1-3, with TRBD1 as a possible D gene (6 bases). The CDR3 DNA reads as TGTGCCAGCAGCCTGGACAGCTCCGGAAACACCATATATTTT. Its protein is CASSLDSSGNTIYF.